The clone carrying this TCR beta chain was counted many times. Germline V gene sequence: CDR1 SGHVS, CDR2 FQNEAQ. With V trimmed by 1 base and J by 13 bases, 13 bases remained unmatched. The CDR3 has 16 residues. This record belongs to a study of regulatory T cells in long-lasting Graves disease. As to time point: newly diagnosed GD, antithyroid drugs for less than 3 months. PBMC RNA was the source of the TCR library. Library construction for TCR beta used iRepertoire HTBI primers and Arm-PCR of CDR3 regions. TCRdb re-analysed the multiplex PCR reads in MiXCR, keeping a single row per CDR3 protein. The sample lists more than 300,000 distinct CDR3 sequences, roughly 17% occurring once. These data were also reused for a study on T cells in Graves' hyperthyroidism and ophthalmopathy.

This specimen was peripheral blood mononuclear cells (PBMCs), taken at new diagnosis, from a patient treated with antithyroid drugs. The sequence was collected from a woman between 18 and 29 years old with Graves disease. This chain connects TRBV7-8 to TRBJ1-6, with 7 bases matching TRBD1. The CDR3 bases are TGTGCCAGCAGCTTAGGGCTTAGACAGGGCCCTGGGCCCCTCCACTTT. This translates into CASSLGLRQGPGPLHF.